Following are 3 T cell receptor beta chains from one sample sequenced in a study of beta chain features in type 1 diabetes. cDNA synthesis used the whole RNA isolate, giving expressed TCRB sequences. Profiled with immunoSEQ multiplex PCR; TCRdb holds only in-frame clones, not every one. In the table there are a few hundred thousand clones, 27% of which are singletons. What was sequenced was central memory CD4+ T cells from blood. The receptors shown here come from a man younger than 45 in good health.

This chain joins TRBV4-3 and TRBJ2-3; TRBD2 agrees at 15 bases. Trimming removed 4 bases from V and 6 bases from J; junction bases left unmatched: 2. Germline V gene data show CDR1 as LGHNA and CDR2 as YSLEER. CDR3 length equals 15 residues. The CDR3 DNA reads TGCGCCAGCAGCCGCGGACTAGCGGGGGGGGATACGCAGTATTTT. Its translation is CASSRGLAGGDTQYF.

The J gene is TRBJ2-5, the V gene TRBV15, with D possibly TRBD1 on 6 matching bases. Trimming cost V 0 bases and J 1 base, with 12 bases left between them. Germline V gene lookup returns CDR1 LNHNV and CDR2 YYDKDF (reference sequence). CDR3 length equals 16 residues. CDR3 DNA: TGTGCCACCAGCAGAGACAGGGGAGTCGGCCAAGAGACCCAGTACTTC. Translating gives CATSRDRGVGQETQYF.

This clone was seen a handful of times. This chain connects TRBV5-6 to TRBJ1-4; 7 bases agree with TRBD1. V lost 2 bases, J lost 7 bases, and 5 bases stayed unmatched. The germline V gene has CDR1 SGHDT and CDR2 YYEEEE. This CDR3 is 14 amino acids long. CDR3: CASSFRQGGEKLFF. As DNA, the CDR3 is TGTGCCAGCAGCTTTCGACAGGGTGGTGAAAAACTGTTTTTT.